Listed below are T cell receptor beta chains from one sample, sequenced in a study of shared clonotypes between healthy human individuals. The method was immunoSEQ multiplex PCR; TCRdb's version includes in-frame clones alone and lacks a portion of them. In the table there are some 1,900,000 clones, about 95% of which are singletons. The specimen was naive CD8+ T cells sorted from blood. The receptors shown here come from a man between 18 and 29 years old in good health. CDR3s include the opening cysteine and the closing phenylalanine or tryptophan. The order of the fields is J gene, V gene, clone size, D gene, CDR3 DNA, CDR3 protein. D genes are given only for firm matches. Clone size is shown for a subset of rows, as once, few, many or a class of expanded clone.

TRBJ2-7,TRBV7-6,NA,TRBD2,TGTGCCAGCAGCTCTCTAGCGGGAGATACTTACGAGCAGTACTTC,CASSSLAGDTYEQYF
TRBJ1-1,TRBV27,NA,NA,TGTGCCAGCAGTCTTTCCCCCCCTCGGGGCAAAAACACTGAAGCTTTCTTT,CASSLSPPRGKNTEAFF
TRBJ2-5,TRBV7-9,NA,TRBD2,TGTGCCAGCAGCTTAGTTAGCGGGGGTGGAGAGACCCAGTACTTC,CASSLVSGGGETQYF
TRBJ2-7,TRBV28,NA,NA,TGTGCCAGCAGTTTTACAGGGTCAAGCTCCTACGAGCAGTACTTC,CASSFTGSSSYEQYF
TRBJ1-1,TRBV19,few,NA,TGTGCCAGTAGCCCCAGACAGACCACTGAAGCTTTCTTT,CASSPRQTTEAFF
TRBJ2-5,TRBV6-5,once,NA,TGTGCCAGCAGTTTGGCGGTCGGCCTCCAAGAGACCCAGTACTTC,CASSLAVGLQETQYF
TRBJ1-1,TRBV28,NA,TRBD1,TGTGCCAGCAGCAACCTCAAACTTGGGTCAGGGGGTGAAGCTTTCTTT,CASSNLKLGSGGEAFF
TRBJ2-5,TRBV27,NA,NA,TGTGCCAGCAGTTTTCAGGGAACCCAGTACTTC,CASSFQGTQYF
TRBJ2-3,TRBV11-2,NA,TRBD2,TGTGCCAGCAGTGCAACGGGGGGGCCCCCAGATACGCAGTATTTT,CASSATGGPPDTQYF
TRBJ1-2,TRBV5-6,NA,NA,TGTGCCAGCAGCTGGGGGGCCCGAATCCCGGGCTATGGCTACACCTTC,CASSWGARIPGYGYTF
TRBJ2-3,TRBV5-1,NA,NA,TGCGCCAGCAGTTTCGAGAGGGTACTCACAGATACGCAGTATTTT,CASSFERVLTDTQYF
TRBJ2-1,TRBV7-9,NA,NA,TGTGCCAGCAGCGTGGAATACAATGAGCAGTTCTTC,CASSVEYNEQFF
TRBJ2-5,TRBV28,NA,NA,TGTGCCAGCAGTTTTAACCGTCTGGAGACCCAGTACTTC,CASSFNRLETQYF
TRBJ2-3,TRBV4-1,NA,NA,TGCGCCAGCAGCCAAAGGTCCTTTAGCACAGATACGCAGTATTTT,CASSQRSFSTDTQYF
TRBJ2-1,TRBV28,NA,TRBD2,TGTGCCAGCAGTATTTGGCTAGCGGGATCAAATGAGCAGTTCTTC,CASSIWLAGSNEQFF
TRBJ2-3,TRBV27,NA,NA,TGTGCCAGCAGTTTGAACGGTTACTCTAGCACAGATACGCAGTATTTT,CASSLNGYSSTDTQYF
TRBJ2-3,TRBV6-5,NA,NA,TGTGCCAGCAGTTATTCAGAGAACCCGGATACGCAGTATTTT,CASSYSENPDTQYF
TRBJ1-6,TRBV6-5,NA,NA,TGTGCCAGCAACCATGGAGACAGGAGAGATTCACCCCTCCACTTT,CASNHGDRRDSPLHF
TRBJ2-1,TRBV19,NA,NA,TGTGCCAGTAGTTTACAATACAATGAGCAGTTCTTC,CASSLQYNEQFF
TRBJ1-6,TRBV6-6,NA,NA,TGTGCCAGCAGTTCAGGGATCTATTCACCCCTCCACTTT,CASSSGIYSPLHF
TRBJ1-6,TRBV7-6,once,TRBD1,TGTGCCAGCAGCTTAATTCACCTAGGGGGCGATTCGGAGGCACCCCTCCACTTT,CASSLIHLGGDSEAPLHF
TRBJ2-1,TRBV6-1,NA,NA,TGTGCCAGCAGTAAAGGGGCTGGCCCCGGAGGCGATGAGCAGTTCTTC,CASSKGAGPGGDEQFF
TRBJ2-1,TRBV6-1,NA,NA,TGTGCCAGCAGTGATGGGGTGTGGCTAGGAAATGAGCAGTTCTTC,CASSDGVWLGNEQFF
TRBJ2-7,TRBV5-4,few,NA,TGTGCCAGCAGTTTACTCGAGAGTCTTGACGAGCAGTACTTC,CASSLLESLDEQYF
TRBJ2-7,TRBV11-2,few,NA,TGTGCCAGCAGAGAGGGGGGAGGATACTACGAGCAGTACTTC,CASREGGGYYEQYF